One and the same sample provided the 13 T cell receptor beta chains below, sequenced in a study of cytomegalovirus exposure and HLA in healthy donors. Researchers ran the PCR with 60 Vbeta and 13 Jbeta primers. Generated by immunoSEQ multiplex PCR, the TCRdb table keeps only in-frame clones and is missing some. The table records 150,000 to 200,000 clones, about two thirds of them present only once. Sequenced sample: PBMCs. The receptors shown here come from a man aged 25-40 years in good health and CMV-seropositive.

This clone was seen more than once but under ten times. In DNA, the CDR3 is TGTGCCAGCAGCTTGTCAGGGGCCACTGAAGCTTTCTTT. It is translated as CASSLSGATEAFF. The chain uses TRBV7-9 and TRBJ1-1; D possibly corresponds to TRBD1 (6 bases). Germline V CDR1 and CDR2: SEHNR, FQNEAQ (reference sequence). This CDR3 is built from 13 residues. The V gene lost 3 bases and the J gene lost 4 bases, with 9 bases spanning the gap.

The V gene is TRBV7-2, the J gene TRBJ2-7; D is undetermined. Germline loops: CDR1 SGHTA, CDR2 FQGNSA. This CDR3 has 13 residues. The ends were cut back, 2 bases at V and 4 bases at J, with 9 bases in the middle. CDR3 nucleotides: TGTGCCAGCAGCTTAAGCAGGATATACGAGCAGTACTTC. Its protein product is CASSLSRIYEQYF. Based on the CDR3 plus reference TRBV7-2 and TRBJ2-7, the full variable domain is GAGVSQSPSNKVTEKGKDVELRCDPISGHTALYWYRQSLGQGLEFLIYFQGNSAPDKSGLPSDRFSAERTGGSVSTLTIQRTQQEDSAVYLCASSLSRIYEQYFGPGTRLTVT.

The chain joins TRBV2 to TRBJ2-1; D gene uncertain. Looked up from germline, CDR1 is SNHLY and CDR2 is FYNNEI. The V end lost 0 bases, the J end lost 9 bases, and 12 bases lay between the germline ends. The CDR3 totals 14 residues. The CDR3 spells CASSEAGIVFEQFF. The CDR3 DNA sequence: TGTGCCAGCAGTGAAGCGGGCATCGTTTTTGAGCAGTTCTTC.

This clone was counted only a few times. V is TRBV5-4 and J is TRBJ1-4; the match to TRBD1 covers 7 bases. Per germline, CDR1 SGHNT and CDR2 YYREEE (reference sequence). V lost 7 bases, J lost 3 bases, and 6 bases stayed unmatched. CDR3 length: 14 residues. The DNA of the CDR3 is TGTGCCAGCGGAAGACAGGGACCTAATGAAAAACTGTTTTTT. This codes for CASGRQGPNEKLFF. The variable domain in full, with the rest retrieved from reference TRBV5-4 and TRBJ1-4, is ETGVTQSPTHLIKTRGQQVTLRCSSQSGHNTVSWYQQALGQGPQFIFQYYREEENGRGNFPPRFSGLQFPNYSSELNVNALELDDSALYLCASGRQGPNEKLFFGSGTQLSVL.

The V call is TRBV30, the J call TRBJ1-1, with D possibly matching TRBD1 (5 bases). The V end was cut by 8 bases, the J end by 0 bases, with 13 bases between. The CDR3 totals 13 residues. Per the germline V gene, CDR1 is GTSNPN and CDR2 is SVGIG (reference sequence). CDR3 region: CARRTRMNTEAFF. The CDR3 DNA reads TGTGCCCGAAGGACAAGGATGAACACTGAAGCTTTCTTT.

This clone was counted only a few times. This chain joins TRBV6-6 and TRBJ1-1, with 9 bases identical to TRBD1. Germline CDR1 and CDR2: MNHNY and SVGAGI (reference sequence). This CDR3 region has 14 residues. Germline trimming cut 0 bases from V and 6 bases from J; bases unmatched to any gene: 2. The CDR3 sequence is CASSYSDRGPEAFF. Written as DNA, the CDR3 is TGTGCCAGCAGTTACTCGGACAGGGGACCTGAAGCTTTCTTT.

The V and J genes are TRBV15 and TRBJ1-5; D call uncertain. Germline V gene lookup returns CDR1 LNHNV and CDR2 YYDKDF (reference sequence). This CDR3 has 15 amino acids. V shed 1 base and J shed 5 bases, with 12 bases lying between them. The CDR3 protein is CATSRVRSGDQPQHF. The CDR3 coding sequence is TGTGCCACCAGCAGAGTTCGTAGCGGGGATCAGCCCCAGCATTTT. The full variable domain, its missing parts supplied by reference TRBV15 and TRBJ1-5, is DAMVIQNPRYQVTQFGKPVTLSCSQTLNHNVMYWYQQKSSQAPKLLFHYYDKDFNNEADTPDNFQSRRPNTSFCFLDIRSPGLGDTAMYLCATSRVRSGDQPQHFGDGTRLSIL.

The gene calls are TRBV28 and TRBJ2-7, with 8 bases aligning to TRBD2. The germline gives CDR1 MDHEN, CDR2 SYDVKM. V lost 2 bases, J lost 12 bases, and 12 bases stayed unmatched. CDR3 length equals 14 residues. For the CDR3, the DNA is TGTGCCAGCAGTTTACACTCCCTAAAGCGGGAGTGGTACTTC. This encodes CASSLHSLKREWYF.

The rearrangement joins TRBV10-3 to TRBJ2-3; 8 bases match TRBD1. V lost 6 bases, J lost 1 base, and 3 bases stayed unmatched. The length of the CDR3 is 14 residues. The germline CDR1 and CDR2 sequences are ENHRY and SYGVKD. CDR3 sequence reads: CAISGQGGTDTQYF. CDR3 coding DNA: TGTGCCATCAGCGGACAGGGCGGCACAGATACGCAGTATTTT.

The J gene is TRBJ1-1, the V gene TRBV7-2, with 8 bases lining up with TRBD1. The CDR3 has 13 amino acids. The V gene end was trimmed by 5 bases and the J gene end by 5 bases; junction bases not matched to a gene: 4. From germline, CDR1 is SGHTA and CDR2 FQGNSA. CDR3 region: CASSAGQGTEAFF. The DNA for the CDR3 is TGTGCCAGCAGCGCCGGACAGGGTACTGAAGCTTTCTTT.

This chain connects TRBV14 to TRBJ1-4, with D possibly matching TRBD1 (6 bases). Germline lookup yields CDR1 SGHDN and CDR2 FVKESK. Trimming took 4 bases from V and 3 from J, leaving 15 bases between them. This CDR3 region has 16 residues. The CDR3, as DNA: TGTGCCAGCAGCCCTTACAGGGAAACAGCTAATGAAAAACTGTTTTTT. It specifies CASSPYRETANEKLFF.

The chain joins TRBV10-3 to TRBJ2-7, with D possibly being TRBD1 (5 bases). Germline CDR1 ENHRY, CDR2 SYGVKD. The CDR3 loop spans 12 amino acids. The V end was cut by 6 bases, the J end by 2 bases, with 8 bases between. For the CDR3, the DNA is TGTGCCATCAGAGGCAGGGCCTACGAGCAGTACTTC. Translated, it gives CAIRGRAYEQYF.

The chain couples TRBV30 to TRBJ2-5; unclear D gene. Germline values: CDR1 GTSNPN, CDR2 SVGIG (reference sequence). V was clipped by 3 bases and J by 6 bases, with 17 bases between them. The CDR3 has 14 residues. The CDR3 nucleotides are TGTGCCTGGAGGATGACGAGGCAGATGAAGACCCAGTACTTC. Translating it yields CAWRMTRQMKTQYF.